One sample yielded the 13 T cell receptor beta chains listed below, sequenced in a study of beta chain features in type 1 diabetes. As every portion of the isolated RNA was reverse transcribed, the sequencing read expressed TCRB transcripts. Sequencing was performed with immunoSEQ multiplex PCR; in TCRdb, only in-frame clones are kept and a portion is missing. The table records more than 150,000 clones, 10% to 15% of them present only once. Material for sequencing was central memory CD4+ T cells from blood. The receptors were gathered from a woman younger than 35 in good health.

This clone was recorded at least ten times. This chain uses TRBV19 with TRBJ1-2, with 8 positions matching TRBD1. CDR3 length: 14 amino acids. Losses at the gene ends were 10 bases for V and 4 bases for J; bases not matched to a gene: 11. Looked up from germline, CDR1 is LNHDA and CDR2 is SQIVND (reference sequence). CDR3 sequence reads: CATEIGQGLYGYTF. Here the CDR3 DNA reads TGTGCCACCGAAATAGGACAGGGTCTCTATGGCTACACCTTC.

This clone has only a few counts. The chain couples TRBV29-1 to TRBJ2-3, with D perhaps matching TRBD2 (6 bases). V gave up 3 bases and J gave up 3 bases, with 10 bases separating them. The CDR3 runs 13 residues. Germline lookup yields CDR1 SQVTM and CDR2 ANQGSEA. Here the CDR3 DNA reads TGCAGCGTTGAGCGGGACTCAACAGATACGCAGTATTTT. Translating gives CSVERDSTDTQYF.

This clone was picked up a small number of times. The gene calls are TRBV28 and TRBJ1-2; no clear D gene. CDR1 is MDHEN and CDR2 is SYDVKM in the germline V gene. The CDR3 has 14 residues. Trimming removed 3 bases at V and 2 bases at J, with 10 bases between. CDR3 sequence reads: CASSFPGLNYGYTF. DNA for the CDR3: TGTGCCAGCAGTTTTCCTGGGCTGAACTATGGCTACACCTTC.

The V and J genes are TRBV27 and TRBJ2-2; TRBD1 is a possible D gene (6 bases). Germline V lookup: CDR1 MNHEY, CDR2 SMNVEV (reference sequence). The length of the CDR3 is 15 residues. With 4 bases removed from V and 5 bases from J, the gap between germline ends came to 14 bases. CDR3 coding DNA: TGTGCCAGCAGTTCTTCAGGGGTGGGGACCGGGGAGCTGTTTTTT. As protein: CASSSSGVGTGELFF.

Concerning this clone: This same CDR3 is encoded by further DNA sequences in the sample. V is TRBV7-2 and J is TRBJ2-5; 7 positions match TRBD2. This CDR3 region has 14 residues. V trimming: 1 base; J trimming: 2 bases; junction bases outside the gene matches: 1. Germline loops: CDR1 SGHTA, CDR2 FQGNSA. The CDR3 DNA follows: TGTGCCAGCAGCTTAGGACTAGCACAAGAGACCCAGTACTTC. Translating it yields CASSLGLAQETQYF.

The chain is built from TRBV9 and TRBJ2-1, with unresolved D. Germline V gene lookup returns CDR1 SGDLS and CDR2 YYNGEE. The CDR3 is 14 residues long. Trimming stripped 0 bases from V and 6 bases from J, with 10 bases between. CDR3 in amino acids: CASSVVAWANEQFF. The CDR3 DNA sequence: TGTGCCAGCAGCGTAGTTGCCTGGGCCAATGAGCAGTTCTTC.

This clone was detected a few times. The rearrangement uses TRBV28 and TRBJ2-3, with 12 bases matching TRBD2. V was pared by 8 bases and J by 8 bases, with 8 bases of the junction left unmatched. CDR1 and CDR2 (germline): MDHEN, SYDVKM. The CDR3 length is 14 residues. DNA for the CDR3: TGTGCCAGCCACACTAGCGGGAGGCCGGGTACGCAGTATTTT. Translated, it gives CASHTSGRPGTQYF.

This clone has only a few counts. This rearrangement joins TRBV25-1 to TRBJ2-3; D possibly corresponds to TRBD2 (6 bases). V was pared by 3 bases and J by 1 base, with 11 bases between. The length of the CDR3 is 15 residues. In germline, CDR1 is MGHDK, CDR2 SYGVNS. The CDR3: CASSDYKRGTDTQYF. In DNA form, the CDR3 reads TGTGCCAGCAGTGATTATAAGCGGGGCACAGATACGCAGTATTTT.

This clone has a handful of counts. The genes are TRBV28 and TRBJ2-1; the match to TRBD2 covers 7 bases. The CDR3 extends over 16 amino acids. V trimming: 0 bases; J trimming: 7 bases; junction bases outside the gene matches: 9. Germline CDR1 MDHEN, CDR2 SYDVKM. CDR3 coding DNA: TGTGCCAGCAGTTTATGGGGGAGGGAGTTGGAGAATGAGCAGTTCTTC. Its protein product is CASSLWGRELENEQFF. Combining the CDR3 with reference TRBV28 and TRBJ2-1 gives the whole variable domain DVKVTQSSRYLVKRTGEKVFLECVQDMDHENMFWYRQDPGLGLRLIYFSYDVKMKEKGDIPEGYSVSREKKERFSLILESASTNQTSMYLCASSLWGRELENEQFFGPGTRLTVL.

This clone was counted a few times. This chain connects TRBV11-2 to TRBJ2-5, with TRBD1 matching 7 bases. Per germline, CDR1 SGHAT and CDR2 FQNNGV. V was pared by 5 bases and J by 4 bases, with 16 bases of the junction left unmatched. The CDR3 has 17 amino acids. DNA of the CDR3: TGTGCCAGCAGCCAGCCCTTGGGACCGACAGGGTTAGAGACCCAGTACTTC. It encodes CASSQPLGPTGLETQYF. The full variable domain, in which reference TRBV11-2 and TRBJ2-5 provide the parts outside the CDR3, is EAGVAQSPRYKIIEKRQSVAFWCNPISGHATLYWYQQILGQGPKLLIQFQNNGVVDDSQLPKDRFSAERLKGVDSTLKIQPAKLEDSAVYLCASSQPLGPTGLETQYFGPGTRLLVL.

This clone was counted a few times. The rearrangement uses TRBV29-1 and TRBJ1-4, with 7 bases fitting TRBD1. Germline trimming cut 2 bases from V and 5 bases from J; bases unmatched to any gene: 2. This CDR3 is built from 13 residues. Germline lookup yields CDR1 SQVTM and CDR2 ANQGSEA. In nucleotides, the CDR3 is TGCAGCGTTGAAAGGGGGCAGAATGAAAAACTGTTTTTT. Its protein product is CSVERGQNEKLFF. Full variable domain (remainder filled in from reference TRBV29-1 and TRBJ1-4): SAVISQKPSRDICQRGTSLTIQCQVDSQVTMMFWYRQQPGQSLTLIATANQGSEATYESGFVIDKFPISRPNLTFSTLTVSNMSPEDSSIYLCSVERGQNEKLFFGSGTQLSVL.

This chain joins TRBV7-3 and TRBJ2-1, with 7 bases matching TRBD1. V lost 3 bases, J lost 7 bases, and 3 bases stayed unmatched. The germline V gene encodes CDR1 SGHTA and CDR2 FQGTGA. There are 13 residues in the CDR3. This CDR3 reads CASSFDRENEQFF. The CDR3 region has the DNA TGTGCCAGCAGCTTTGACAGGGAAAATGAGCAGTTCTTC.

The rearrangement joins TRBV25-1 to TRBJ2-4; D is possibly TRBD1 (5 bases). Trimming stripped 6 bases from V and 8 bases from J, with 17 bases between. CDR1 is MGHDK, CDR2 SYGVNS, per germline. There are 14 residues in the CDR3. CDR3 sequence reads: CASSPRTSVDIQYF. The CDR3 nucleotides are TGTGCCAGCAGCCCCCGGACATCCGTGGACATTCAGTACTTC.